These 32 T cell receptor beta chains were all obtained from the same sample, sequenced in a study. From the 5' RACE reads, TCRdb called clonotypes with MiXCR, one entry per CDR3 protein. The sample has approximately 40,000 distinct CDR3 sequences, approximately 30% seen once. The sample comprised tumor-infiltrating memory CD4+ T cells sorted from the breast tumor. This sample's subset: memory CD4+ T cells, CD4+CD45RO+CD25-. Receptors were obtained from a female donor with breast cancer.

The genes are TRBV25-1 and TRBJ1-6; no reliable D call. The CDR3 totals 13 residues. Germline lookup yields CDR1 MGHDK and CDR2 SYGVNS. Trimming shortened V by 4 bases and J by 11 bases, and 12 bases separated the two germline ends. The CDR3 region has the DNA TGTGCCAGCAGTGCAAGAACATCGGCACCCCTCCACTTT. Protein sequence: CASSARTSAPLHF.

V gene TRBV7-2 combines with J gene TRBJ1-2; 7 positions agree with TRBD1. The CDR3 loop spans 13 amino acids. Germline V gene lookup returns CDR1 SGHTA and CDR2 FQGNSA. Trimming at V came to 4 bases and at J to 4 bases, leaving 3 bases not matched to a gene. In DNA, the CDR3 is TGTGCCAGCAGCTCCGACAGGGCCTATGGCTACACCTTC. This translates into CASSSDRAYGYTF. The whole variable domain, remainder taken from reference TRBV7-2 and TRBJ1-2, is GAGVSQSPSNKVTEKGKDVELRCDPISGHTALYWYRQSLGQGLEFLIYFQGNSAPDKSGLPSDRFSAERTGGSVSTLTIQRTQQEDSAVYLCASSSDRAYGYTFGSGTRLTVV.

This clonotype was recorded a few times. The chain recombines TRBV27 with TRBJ1-2; 8 bases are shared with TRBD1. Germline CDR1 MNHEY, CDR2 SMNVEV (reference sequence). This CDR3 is built from 16 residues. Unmatched junction bases numbered 10, after V lost 4 bases and J lost 3 bases. This chain's CDR3 is CASSSVDRGMDYGYTF. The CDR3 DNA follows: TGTGCCAGCAGTTCGGTAGACAGGGGTATGGACTATGGCTACACCTTC.

The chain has TRBV24-1 and TRBJ2-1, with 7 bases identical to TRBD1. V lost 5 bases to trimming and J lost 10 bases; unmatched junction nucleotides: 7. This CDR3 is 13 amino acids long. Per germline, CDR1 KGHDR and CDR2 SFDVKD. The CDR3 nucleotides are TGTGCCACCAGTGGCATACAGGGGATAGAGCAGTTCTTC. It specifies CATSGIQGIEQFF.

This clonotype was seen a handful of times. The rearrangement links TRBV7-8 to TRBJ2-3; no reliable D call. From germline, CDR1 is SGHVS and CDR2 FQNEAQ. Trimming pared 0 bases from V and 5 bases from J, leaving 6 bases between. The CDR3 has 13 residues. Written as DNA, the CDR3 is TGTGCCAGCAGCTTAGCTAGGCAAGATACGCAGTATTTT. As protein: CASSLARQDTQYF.

This clonotype turned up a few times. The J gene is TRBJ2-2, the V gene TRBV5-1, with D possibly matching TRBD1 (6 bases). The ends were cut back, 4 bases at V and 6 bases at J, with 13 bases in the middle. Per germline, CDR1 SGHRS and CDR2 YFSETQ. The CDR3 extends over 14 amino acids. The CDR3, as DNA: TGCGCCAGCAGCATGGGGACATACTCCGGGGAGCTGTTTTTT. Protein: CASSMGTYSGELFF.

The rearrangement links TRBV20-1 to TRBJ2-4, with D tentatively TRBD1 or TRBD2 (5 bases each). Germline CDR1 reads DFQATT; CDR2 reads SNEGSKA (reference sequence). The ends were cut back, 7 bases at V and 2 bases at J, with 21 bases in the middle. This CDR3 is 16 amino acids long. CDR3 residues: CSVVRGRHRPKNIQYF. Written as DNA, the CDR3 is TGCAGTGTTGTGAGGGGTCGGCACCGACCCAAAAACATTCAGTACTTC.

Ten or more counts support this clonotype. The J gene is TRBJ1-1, the V gene TRBV7-6; D uncertain. Trimming cost V 1 base and J 1 base, with 4 bases left between them. Germline CDR1 is SGHVS and CDR2 is FNYEAQ. This CDR3 spans 13 amino acids. CDR3 nucleotide sequence: TGTGCCAGCAGCTTAGAGGAGAACACTGAAGCTTTCTTT. Residues: CASSLEENTEAFF.

The chain couples TRBV7-9 to TRBJ2-7; TRBD2 matches 9 bases. This CDR3 is 15 amino acids long. The germline V gene has CDR1 SEHNR and CDR2 FQNEAQ (reference sequence). The V gene end was trimmed by 3 bases and the J gene end by 7 bases; junction bases not matched to a gene: 10. In DNA form, the CDR3 reads TGTGCCAGCAGCTTTGAAGAGCGGGAGGAAGGGGAGCAGTACTTC. Its protein product is CASSFEEREEGEQYF.

This clonotype is medium-sized by share. The chain carries TRBV6-2 or TRBV6-3 and TRBJ1-1, with D perhaps matching TRBD1 (5 bases). With 3 bases removed from V and 6 bases from J, the gap between germline ends came to 20 bases. The CDR3 runs to 16 residues. Germline CDR1 and CDR2: MNHEY and SVGEGT. The CDR3 bases are TGTGCCAGCAGTTATCTTCTAGGGACCGGAAGGGCTGAAGCTTTCTTT. Residues: CASSYLLGTGRAEAFF.

This clonotype was detected only a few times. V usage is TRBV27 and J usage is TRBJ1-2, with D possibly matching TRBD1 (5 bases). This CDR3 comprises 14 residues. Germline CDR1 MNHEY, CDR2 SMNVEV (reference sequence). Trimming took off 2 bases at V and 3 bases at J, with 10 bases between the two ends. As DNA, the CDR3 is TGTGCCAGCAGTTTAACGGGGACCGACTATGGCTACACCTTC. It is translated as CASSLTGTDYGYTF.

This clonotype came up a few times. The chain employs TRBV4-3 and TRBJ2-7, with 7 nucleotides matching TRBD2. The CDR3 covers 17 residues. Germline V CDR1 and CDR2: LGHNA, YSLEER. J was trimmed by 5 bases and V by 0 bases; bases with no gene match: 13. CDR3 residues: CASSQDLGTTLANEQYF. The CDR3 region has the DNA TGCGCCAGCAGCCAAGATCTCGGGACTACCCTGGCCAACGAGCAGTACTTC.

The chain carries TRBV9 and TRBJ2-2; 7 bases line up with TRBD2. The V gene end was trimmed by 8 bases and the J gene end by 3 bases; junction bases not matched to a gene: 4. The CDR3 is 13 residues long. The germline V gene encodes CDR1 SGDLS and CDR2 YYNGEE. The CDR3 region has the DNA TGTGCCAGTGGGGAGGGTGACACCGGGGAGCTGTTTTTT. Protein product: CASGEGDTGELFF. The full variable domain, in which reference TRBV9 and TRBJ2-2 provide the parts outside the CDR3, is DSGVTQTPKHLITATGQRVTLRCSPRSGDLSVYWYQQSLDQGLQFLIQYYNGEERAKGNILERFSAQQFPDLHSELNLSSLELGDSALYFCASGEGDTGELFFGEGSRLTVL.

This clonotype was seen only once. Germline and junction disagree at one end, which may indicate a read error. This sequence joins TRBV13 and TRBJ2-3; D could derive from TRBD1 or TRBD2 (5 bases each). The CDR3 has 14 amino acids. Germline-derived CDR1 and CDR2 are PRHDT and FYEKMQ (reference sequence). The CDR3 sequence: CTSSPEGRADTQYF. The CDR3 DNA reads as TGTACCAGCAGCCCTGAGGGCAGGGCAGATACGCAGTATTTT.

As concerns this clonotype: Possible read error: a much larger clone is one base away. Without the conserved terminal phenylalanine or tryptophan, this CDR3 likely stems from a read error. The chain employs TRBV15 and TRBJ2-7; no reliable D call. The CDR3 runs to 15 residues. V dropped 1 base and J dropped 3 bases, with 13 bases sitting between them. Per germline, CDR1 LNHNV and CDR2 YYDKDF (reference sequence). The DNA of the CDR3 is TGTGCCACCAGCAGAGTTCGGTCGGTGAACTACGAGCAGTACTCC. It yields the protein CATSRVRSVNYEQYS.

A single count supports this clonotype. The chain recombines TRBV18 with TRBJ2-7, with 9 bases matching TRBD1. Germline values: CDR1 KGHSH, CDR2 LQKENI. This CDR3 is built from 14 residues. With 2 bases clipped from V and 3 bases from J, the junction kept 2 bases outside the gene matches. This CDR3 reads CASSPTTGGYEQYF. CDR3 DNA: TGTGCCAGCTCACCAACGACAGGGGGCTACGAGCAGTACTTC.

To note about this clonotype: A much more abundant neighbour one base away suggests this may be a read error. This sequence joins TRBV4-3 and TRBJ2-1, with 14 bases lining up with TRBD2. Germline V gene lookup returns CDR1 LGHNA and CDR2 YSLEER. The CDR3 contains 17 residues. V was pared by 8 bases and J by 6 bases, with 12 bases of the junction left unmatched. CDR3 nucleotides: TGCGCCAGCGGCCTTCGGGGGGGGACTAGCGGGAGCAATGAGCAGTTCTTC. This sequence encodes CASGLRGGTSGSNEQFF.

This clonotype was observed a handful of times. In nucleotides, the CDR3 is TGCGCCAGCAGCCCGACAGGCCGTGGAGAAAAACTGTTTTTT. This sequence encodes CASSPTGRGEKLFF. The chain combines TRBV10-2 with TRBJ1-4, with D perhaps matching TRBD1 (6 bases). CDR3 length equals 14 residues. V was shortened by 6 bases and J by 8 bases, with 16 bases between the two germline ends. The germline V gene encodes CDR1 WSHSY and CDR2 SAAADI.

The rearrangement links TRBV12-3 or TRBV12-4 to TRBJ2-7; D is undetermined. With 6 bases removed from V and 5 bases from J, the gap between germline ends came to 14 bases. The CDR3 runs to 13 residues. The CDR3 nucleotides are TGTGCCAGCAGAAGACAAACAAGGGACGAGCAGTACTTC. It yields the protein CASRRQTRDEQYF.

This clonotype was counted only a few times. The V call is TRBV12-3 or TRBV12-4, the J call TRBJ2-2; tentative D call: TRBD2 (7 bases). The CDR3 sequence is 15 residues long. Trimming took 5 bases from V and 4 from J, leaving 14 bases between them. CDR3: CASSLRGALTGELFF. CDR3 in DNA: TGTGCCAGCAGTCTCCGGGGGGCCCTCACCGGGGAGCTGTTTTTT.

This clonotype was picked up one time. The chain is built from TRBV20-1 and TRBJ1-5; D gene ambiguous. CDR1 and CDR2 (germline): DFQATT, SNEGSKA (reference sequence). The V end was cut by 0 bases, the J end by 0 bases, with 15 bases between. CDR3 length: 17 residues. CDR3 protein: CSARDGKATYSNQPQHF. The CDR3, as DNA: TGCAGTGCTAGAGATGGGAAAGCTACCTATAGCAATCAGCCCCAGCATTTT.

This chain connects TRBV25-1 to TRBJ1-3, with D unresolved. V lost 4 bases and J 4 bases, leaving 14 bases between the germline ends. The CDR3 is 15 residues long. Germline V gene lookup returns CDR1 MGHDK and CDR2 SYGVNS. The CDR3 DNA is TGTGCCAGCAGTGGGTGCGTCATGAAGGGAAACACCATATATTTT. Translating gives CASSGCVMKGNTIYF.

This rearrangement joins TRBV9 to TRBJ1-6, with D perhaps matching TRBD1 (5 bases). CDR1 and CDR2 (germline): SGDLS, YYNGEE. CDR3 length: 16 residues. Trimming took off 0 bases at V and 8 bases at J, with 15 bases between the two ends. This CDR3 reads CASSVEAGGEYSPLHF. For the CDR3, the DNA is TGTGCCAGCAGCGTAGAAGCCGGGGGGGAGTATTCACCCCTCCACTTT.

This clonotype appeared many times. This chain uses TRBV29-1 with TRBJ2-5, with a possible D match to TRBD1 (5 bases). Per the germline V gene, CDR1 is SQVTM and CDR2 is ANQGSEA. Trimming took 1 base from V and 5 from J, leaving 11 bases between them. The CDR3 runs to 13 residues. CDR3 amino acids: CSVEGRDRETQYF. The DNA of the CDR3 is TGCAGCGTTGAAGGCAGGGATCGCGAGACCCAGTACTTC.

The chain has TRBV28 and TRBJ1-5, with D maybe TRBD1 (5 bases). Trimming pared 4 bases from V and 0 bases from J, leaving 10 bases between. CDR1 is MDHEN, CDR2 SYDVKM, per germline. The CDR3 covers 15 residues. The CDR3, as DNA: TGTGCCAGCAGTTCCGGGGCGAATAGCAATCAGCCCCAGCATTTT. Residues: CASSSGANSNQPQHF.

With regard to this clonotype: The junction departs from germline at one end; a sequencing error may be responsible. The DNA of the CDR3 is TGCGCCAGCAGCCAAGATCGAGGGGGCGATACCTCAGAAAAACTGGTTTTT. The encoded protein is CASSQDRGGDTSEKLVF. J is TRBJ1-4 and V is TRBV4-1; 7 bases match TRBD1. The CDR3 covers 17 residues. Germline CDR1 reads MGHRA; CDR2 reads YSYEKL.

The rearrangement links TRBV6-2 or TRBV6-3 to TRBJ1-4; 9 bases agree with TRBD1. Germline trimming cut 5 bases from V and 8 bases from J; bases unmatched to any gene: 12. This CDR3 spans 16 amino acids. CDR1 is MNHEY, CDR2 SVGEGT, per germline. DNA for the CDR3: TGTGCCAGCAGTCCGGGACAGGGTCCTATCCTCGAAAAACTGTTTTTT. Translated, it gives CASSPGQGPILEKLFF.

The rearrangement links TRBV7-2 to TRBJ1-2, with D tentatively TRBD1 (5 bases). Trimming stripped 2 bases from V and 7 bases from J, with 17 bases between. CDR1 and CDR2 from the germline V gene are SGHTA and FQGNSA. This CDR3 is built from 15 residues. CDR3 in DNA: TGTGCCAGCAGCTTACGGGGGACTGGCTTAGGTGGCTACACCTTC. Residues: CASSLRGTGLGGYTF.

The chain is built from TRBV20-1 and TRBJ2-5; the D call may be TRBD1 or TRBD2 (7 bases each). CDR3 length: 14 amino acids. CDR1 DFQATT and CDR2 SNEGSKA come from the germline V gene (reference sequence). Trimming took off 0 bases at V and 5 bases at J, with 13 bases between the two ends. CDR3 nucleotide sequence: TGCAGTGCTAGAGATCGGCAGGGGGGGGAGACCCAGTACTTC. Amino acids: CSARDRQGGETQYF.

With respect to this clonotype: At one end the junction does not follow the germline gene, possibly because of a read error. The rearrangement links TRBV20-1 to TRBJ2-3, with 9 bases aligning to TRBD2. Germline CDR1 DFQATT, CDR2 SNEGSKA (reference sequence). The CDR3 runs 14 residues. The CDR3 loop is CRVYGSGSTDTRYF. In nucleotides, the CDR3 is TGCAGGGTTTACGGTAGCGGGAGCACAGATACGCGGTATTTT.

A single count supports this clonotype. The V gene is TRBV6-2 or TRBV6-3, the J gene TRBJ2-2; 13 nucleotides agree with TRBD2. The CDR3 extends over 20 amino acids. Germline trimming cut 6 bases from V and 0 bases from J; bases unmatched to any gene: 13. Germline V CDR1 and CDR2: MNHEY, SVGEGT. Here the CDR3 DNA reads TGTGCCAGCAGCCGATTTTCGGGACTAGCGGGGTTTGCGAACACCGGGGAGCTGTTTTTT. It encodes CASSRFSGLAGFANTGELFF.

The rearrangement uses TRBV10-3 and TRBJ1-2; TRBD1 might be the D (6 bases). V was shortened by 7 bases and J by 4 bases, with 16 bases between the two germline ends. The CDR3 runs to 14 residues. Germline CDR1 is ENHRY and CDR2 is SYGVKD. In DNA form, the CDR3 reads TGTGCCATCACCTTCGACAGGACGGGCTATGGCTACACCTTC. Translated: CAITFDRTGYGYTF.